Presented here are 6 T cell receptor beta chains from one specimen sequenced in a study of metastatic and nonmetastatic thyroid tumors. TCRdb re-clonotyped the PCR reads via MiXCR. The table records roughly 12,000 clones, over 30% of them present only once. Thyroid surgery took place with no prior treatment in any patient. Source material: tumor tissue. These receptors came from a female donor with papillary thyroid cancer or a benign thyroid nodule (not recorded which). Some clones in this sample may be carry-over from other donors' samples.

This clone occurred many times. The gene calls are TRBV6-2 or TRBV6-3 and TRBJ1-5; D not resolved. Per germline, CDR1 MNHEY and CDR2 SVGEGT. This CDR3 spans 15 amino acids. The V gene lost 6 bases and the J gene lost 4 bases, with 16 bases spanning the gap. The CDR3 nucleotides read TGTGCCAGCAGCCACCCTTGGACGGATAATCAGCCCCAGCATTTT. The encoded protein is CASSHPWTDNQPQHF.

The rearrangement joins TRBV6-1 to TRBJ2-1, with 9 nucleotides matching TRBD2. CDR3 length: 15 residues. Trimming cost V 6 bases and J 7 bases; bases outside gene matches: 10. The V gene's germline CDR1 is MNHNS and CDR2 SASEGT. The CDR3 here is CASRPRLADLNEQFF. CDR3 bases: TGTGCCAGCAGACCCAGACTAGCGGATTTGAATGAGCAGTTCTTC.

This clone was observed once. This chain uses TRBV20-1 with TRBJ1-5; a weak D match, TRBD1 (6 bases). The germline V gene has CDR1 DFQATT and CDR2 SNEGSKA (reference sequence). V lost 3 bases to trimming and J lost 3 bases, with 15 bases between them. This CDR3 region has 15 residues. The CDR3 bases are TGCAGTGCTAGGTGGGGGGGCGGACCCAATCAGCCCCAGCATTTT. This translates into CSARWGGGPNQPQHF.

The chain uses TRBV4-1 and TRBJ1-2; TRBD1 is a possible D gene (5 bases). This CDR3 spans 14 amino acids. V lost 2 bases, J lost 7 bases, and 14 bases lay in between. Per the germline V gene, CDR1 is MGHRA and CDR2 is YSYEKL. The CDR3 is CASSQRTFNTGYTF. Here the CDR3 DNA reads TGCGCCAGCAGCCAACGGACATTCAATACTGGCTACACCTTC.

This clone was seen a few times. The chain uses TRBV6-1 and TRBJ1-1; TRBD1 matches 9 bases. This CDR3 is built from 14 residues. With 3 bases clipped from V and 8 bases from J, the junction kept 7 bases outside the gene matches. Germline CDR1 reads MNHNS; CDR2 reads SASEGT. In DNA, the CDR3 is TGTGCCAGCAGTGACTCTGACAGGGGGACCGAAGCTTTCTTT. It encodes CASSDSDRGTEAFF.

This clone was recorded a few times. A read error may produce the germline difference seen at one junction end. This chain connects TRBV6-5 to TRBJ1-2; 10 nucleotides agree with TRBD1. The CDR3 length is 13 residues. CDR1 and CDR2 from the germline V gene are MNHEY and SVGAGI. The CDR3 region has the DNA TGTGCCAGCAATTACGGGACAGGGGACGGCTACACCTTC. Its translation is CASNYGTGDGYTF.